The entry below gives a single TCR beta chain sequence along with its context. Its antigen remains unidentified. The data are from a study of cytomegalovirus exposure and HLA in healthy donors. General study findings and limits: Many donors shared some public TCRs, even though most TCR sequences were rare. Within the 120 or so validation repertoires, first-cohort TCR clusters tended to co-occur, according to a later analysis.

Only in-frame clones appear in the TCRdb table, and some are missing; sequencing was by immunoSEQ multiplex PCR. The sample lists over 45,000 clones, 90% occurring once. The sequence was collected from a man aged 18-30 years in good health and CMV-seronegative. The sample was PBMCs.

The CDR3 nucleotides read TGTGCCAGCAGCTCCGGGTTCGGCCAGTACTTC. This encodes CASSSGFGQYF. This chain connects TRBV28 to TRBJ2-7; no definite D call. V lost 6 bases and J lost 10, with 13 bases in between. This CDR3 is built from 11 residues. The germline V gene encodes CDR1 MDHEN and CDR2 SYDVKM.